What follows describes a single T cell receptor (beta chain). The antigen is unknown. With V trimmed by 4 bases and J by 2 bases, 5 bases remained unmatched. Germline V gives CDR1 DFQATT, CDR2 SNEGSKA (reference sequence). The CDR3 length is 15 residues. The record originates from a study of blood T cells in healthy people across ages. Next came a second PCR, run for roughly 6 to 11 cycles, which used a sample-barcoded 5' primer along with a J-beta primer mix. The template-switch adaptor, which had 12 random nucleotides, put a tag on each cDNA molecule. Each CDR3 protein is one row after TCRdb ran MiXCR on the 5' RACE reads. The sample records fewer than 1,200,000 distinct CDR3 sequences, about 23% being singletons. Study results and caveats: There were more naive CD4+ cells and higher diversity in long-lived donors than in aged donors.

These data are also associated with another study on T cells of mothers and their children.

The V gene is TRBV20-1, the J gene TRBJ2-7; 13 bases match TRBD2. This sequence was found in a girl aged 2-9 years in good health. Sequencing was done on a sample of blood. The CDR3 sequence is CSATDGTSGAYEQYF. The CDR3 nucleotides read TGCAGTGCTACAGATGGGACTAGCGGGGCCTACGAGCAGTACTTC.